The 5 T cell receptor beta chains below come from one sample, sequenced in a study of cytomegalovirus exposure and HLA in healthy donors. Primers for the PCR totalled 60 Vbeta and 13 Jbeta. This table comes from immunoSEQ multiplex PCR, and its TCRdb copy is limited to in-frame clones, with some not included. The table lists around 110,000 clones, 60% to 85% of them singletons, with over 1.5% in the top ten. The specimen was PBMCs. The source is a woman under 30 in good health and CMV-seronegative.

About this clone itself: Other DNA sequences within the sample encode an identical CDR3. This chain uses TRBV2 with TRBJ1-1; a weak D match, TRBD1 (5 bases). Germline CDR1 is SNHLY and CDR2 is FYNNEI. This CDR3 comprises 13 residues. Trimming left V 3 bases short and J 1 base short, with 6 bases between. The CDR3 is CASSDRENTEAFF. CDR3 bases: TGTGCCAGCAGTGACAGGGAGAACACTGAAGCTTTCTTT.

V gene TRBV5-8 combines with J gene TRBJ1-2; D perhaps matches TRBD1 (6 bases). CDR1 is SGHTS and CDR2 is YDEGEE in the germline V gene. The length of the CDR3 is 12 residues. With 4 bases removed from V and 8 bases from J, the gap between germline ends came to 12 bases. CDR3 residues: CASSRDIRGYTF. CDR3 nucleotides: TGTGCCAGCAGCCGGGACATTCGCGGCTACACCTTC.

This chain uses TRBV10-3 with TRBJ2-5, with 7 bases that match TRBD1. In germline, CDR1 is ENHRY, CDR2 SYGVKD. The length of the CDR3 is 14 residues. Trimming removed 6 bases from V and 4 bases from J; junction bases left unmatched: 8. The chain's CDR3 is CAIRTGAGGETQYF. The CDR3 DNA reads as TGTGCCATCAGAACAGGGGCAGGGGGAGAGACCCAGTACTTC.

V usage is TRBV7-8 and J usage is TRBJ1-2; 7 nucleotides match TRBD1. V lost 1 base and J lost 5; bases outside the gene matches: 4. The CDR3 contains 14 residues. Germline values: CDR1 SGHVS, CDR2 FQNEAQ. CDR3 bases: TGTGCCAGCAGCTTAGAGGGGGCAAAATATGGCTACACCTTC. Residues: CASSLEGAKYGYTF.

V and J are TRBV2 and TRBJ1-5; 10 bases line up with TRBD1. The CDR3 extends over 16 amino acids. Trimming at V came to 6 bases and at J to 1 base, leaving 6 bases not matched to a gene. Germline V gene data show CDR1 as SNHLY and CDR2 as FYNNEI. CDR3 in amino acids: CASSGQGGRSNQPQHF. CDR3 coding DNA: TGTGCCAGCAGCGGACAGGGGGGACGGAGCAATCAGCCCCAGCATTTT. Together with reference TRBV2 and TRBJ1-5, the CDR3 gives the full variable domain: EPEVTQTPSHQVTQMGQEVILRCVPISNHLYFYWYRQILGQKVEFLVSFYNNEISEKSEIFDDQFSVERPDGSNFTLKIRSTKLEDSAMYFCASSGQGGRSNQPQHFGDGTRLSIL.